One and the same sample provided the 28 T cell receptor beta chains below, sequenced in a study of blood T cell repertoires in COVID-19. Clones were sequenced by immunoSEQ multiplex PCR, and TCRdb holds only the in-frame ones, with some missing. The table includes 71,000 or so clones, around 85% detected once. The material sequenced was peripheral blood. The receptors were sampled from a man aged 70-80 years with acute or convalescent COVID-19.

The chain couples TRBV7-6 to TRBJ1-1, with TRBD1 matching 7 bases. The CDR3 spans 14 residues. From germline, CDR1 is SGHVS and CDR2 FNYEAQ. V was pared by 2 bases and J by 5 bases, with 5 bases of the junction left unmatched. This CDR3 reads CASSLNRGSTEAFF. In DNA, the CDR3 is TGTGCCAGCAGCTTAAACAGGGGATCGACTGAAGCTTTCTTT.

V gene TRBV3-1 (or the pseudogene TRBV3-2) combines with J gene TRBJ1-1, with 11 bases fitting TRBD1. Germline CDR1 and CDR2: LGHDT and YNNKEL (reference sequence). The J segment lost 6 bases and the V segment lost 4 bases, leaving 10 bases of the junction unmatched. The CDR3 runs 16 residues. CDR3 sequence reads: CASSLRWTGGASEAFF. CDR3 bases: TGTGCCAGCAGCCTCAGATGGACAGGGGGCGCTTCTGAAGCTTTCTTT.

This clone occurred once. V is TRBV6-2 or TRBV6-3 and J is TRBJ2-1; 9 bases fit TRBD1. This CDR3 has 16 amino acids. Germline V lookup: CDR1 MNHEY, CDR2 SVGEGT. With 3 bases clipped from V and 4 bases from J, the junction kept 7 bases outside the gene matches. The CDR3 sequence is CASSYGGQGPYNEQFF. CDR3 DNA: TGTGCCAGCAGTTATGGAGGACAGGGGCCTTACAATGAGCAGTTCTTC.

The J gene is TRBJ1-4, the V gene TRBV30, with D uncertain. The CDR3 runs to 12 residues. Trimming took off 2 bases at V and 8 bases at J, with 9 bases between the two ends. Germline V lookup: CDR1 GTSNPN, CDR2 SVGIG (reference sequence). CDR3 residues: CAWSRSREKLFF. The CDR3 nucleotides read TGTGCCTGGAGTCGAAGCAGGGAAAAACTGTTTTTT.

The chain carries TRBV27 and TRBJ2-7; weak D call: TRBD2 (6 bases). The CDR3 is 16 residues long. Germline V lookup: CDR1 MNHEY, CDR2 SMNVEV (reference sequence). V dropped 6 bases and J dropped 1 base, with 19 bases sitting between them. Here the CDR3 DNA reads TGTGCCAGCAGCACCGACGGGAGAAGGGGTTCCTACGAGCAGTACTTC. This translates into CASSTDGRRGSYEQYF.

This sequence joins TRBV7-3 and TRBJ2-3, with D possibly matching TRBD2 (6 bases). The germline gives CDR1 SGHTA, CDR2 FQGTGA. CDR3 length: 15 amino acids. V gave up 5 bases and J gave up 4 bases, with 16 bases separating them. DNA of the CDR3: TGTGCCAGCAGCAGAGAACTAGCACCACCAGATACGCAGTATTTT. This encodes CASSRELAPPDTQYF.

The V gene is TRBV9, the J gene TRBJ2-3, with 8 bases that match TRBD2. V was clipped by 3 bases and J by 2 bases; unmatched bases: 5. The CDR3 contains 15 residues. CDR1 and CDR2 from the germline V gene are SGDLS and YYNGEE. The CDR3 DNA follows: TGTGCCAGCAGCGGAAGTAGCGGGATCACAGATACGCAGTATTTT. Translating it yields CASSGSSGITDTQYF.

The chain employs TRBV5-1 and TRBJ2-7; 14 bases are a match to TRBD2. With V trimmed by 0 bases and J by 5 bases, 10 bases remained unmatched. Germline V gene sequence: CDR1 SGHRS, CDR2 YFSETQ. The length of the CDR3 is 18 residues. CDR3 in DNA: TGCGCCAGCAGCTTGGTGGGACTAGCGGGAGAACTCTCTAACGAGCAGTACTTC. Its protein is CASSLVGLAGELSNEQYF.

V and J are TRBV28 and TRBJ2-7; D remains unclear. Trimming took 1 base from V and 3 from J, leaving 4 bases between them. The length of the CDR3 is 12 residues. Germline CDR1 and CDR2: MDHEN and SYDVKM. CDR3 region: CASSLSGYEQYF. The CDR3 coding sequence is TGTGCCAGCAGTTTATCCGGCTACGAGCAGTACTTC.

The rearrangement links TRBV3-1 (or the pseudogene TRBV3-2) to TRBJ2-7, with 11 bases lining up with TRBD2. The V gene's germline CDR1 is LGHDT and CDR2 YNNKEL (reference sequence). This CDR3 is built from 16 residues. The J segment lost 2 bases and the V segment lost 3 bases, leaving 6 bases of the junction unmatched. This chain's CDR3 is CASSHPTSGITYEQYF. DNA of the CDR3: TGTGCCAGCAGCCATCCGACTAGCGGGATTACCTACGAGCAGTACTTC.

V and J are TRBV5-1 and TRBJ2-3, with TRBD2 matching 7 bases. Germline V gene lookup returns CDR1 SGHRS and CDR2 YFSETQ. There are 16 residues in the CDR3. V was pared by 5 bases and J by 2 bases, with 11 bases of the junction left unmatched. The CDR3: CASRSELLAVTDTQYF. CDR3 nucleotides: TGCGCCAGCAGATCCGAATTGCTAGCGGTCACAGATACGCAGTATTTT.

DNA for the CDR3: TGCAGCGTTGAGGCCTCTGCTGACTCCTACGAGCAGTACTTC. This gives the protein CSVEASADSYEQYF. This sequence joins TRBV29-1 and TRBJ2-7; D is undetermined. V shed 3 bases and J shed 0 bases, with 12 bases lying between them. CDR1 is SQVTM and CDR2 is ANQGSEA in the germline V gene. CDR3 length equals 14 residues.

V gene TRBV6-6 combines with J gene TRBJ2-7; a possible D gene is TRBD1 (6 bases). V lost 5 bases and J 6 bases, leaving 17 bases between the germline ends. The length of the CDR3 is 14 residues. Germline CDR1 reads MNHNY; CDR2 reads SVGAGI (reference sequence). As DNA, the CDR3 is TGTGCCAGCAGTAACCTTCAACAGGGTCGCGAGCAGTACTTC. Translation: CASSNLQQGREQYF.

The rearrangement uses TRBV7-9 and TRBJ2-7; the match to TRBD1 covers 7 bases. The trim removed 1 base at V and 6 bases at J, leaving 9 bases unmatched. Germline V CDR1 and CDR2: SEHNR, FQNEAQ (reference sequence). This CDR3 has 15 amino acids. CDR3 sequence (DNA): TGTGCCAGCAGCTTAGTTCTGGGGACAGTCGGCGAGCAGTACTTC. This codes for CASSLVLGTVGEQYF.

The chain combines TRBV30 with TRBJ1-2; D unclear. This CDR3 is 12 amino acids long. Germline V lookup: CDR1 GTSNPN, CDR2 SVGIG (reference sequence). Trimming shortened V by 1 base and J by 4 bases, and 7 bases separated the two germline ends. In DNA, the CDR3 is TGTGCCTGGAGTGGTGGAGCCTATGGCTACACCTTC. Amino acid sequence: CAWSGGAYGYTF.

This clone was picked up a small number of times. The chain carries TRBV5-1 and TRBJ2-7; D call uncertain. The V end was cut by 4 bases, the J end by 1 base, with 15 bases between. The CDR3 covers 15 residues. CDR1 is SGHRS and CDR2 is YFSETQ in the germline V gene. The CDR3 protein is CASSNPGGSSYEQYF. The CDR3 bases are TGCGCCAGCAGCAACCCTGGCGGTTCTTCCTACGAGCAGTACTTC. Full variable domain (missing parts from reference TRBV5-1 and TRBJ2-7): KAGVTQTPRYLIKTRGQQVTLSCSPISGHRSVSWYQQTPGQGLQFLFEYFSETQRNKGNFPGRFSGRQFSNSRSEMNVSTLELGDSALYLCASSNPGGSSYEQYFGPGTRLTVT.

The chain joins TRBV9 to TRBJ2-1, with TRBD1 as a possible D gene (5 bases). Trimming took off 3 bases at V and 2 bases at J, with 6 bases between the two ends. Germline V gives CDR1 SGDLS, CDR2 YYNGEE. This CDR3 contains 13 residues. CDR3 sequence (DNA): TGTGCCAGCAGCGCCAGGGCCTACAATGAGCAGTTCTTC. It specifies CASSARAYNEQFF.

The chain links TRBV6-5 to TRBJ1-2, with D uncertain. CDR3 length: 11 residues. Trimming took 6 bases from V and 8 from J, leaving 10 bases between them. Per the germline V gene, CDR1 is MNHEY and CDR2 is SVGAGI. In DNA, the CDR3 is TGTGCCAGCAGGAGGACTGGGGGCTACACCTTC. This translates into CASRRTGGYTF.

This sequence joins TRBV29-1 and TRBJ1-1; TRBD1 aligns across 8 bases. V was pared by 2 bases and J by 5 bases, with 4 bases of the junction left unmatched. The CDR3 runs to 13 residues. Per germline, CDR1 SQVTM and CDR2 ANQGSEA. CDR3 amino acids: CSVEYRGRTEAFF. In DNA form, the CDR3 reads TGCAGCGTTGAATACAGGGGGAGGACTGAAGCTTTCTTT.

CDR3: CAWSEPGELFF. CDR3 coding DNA: TGTGCCTGGAGTGAGCCCGGGGAGCTGTTTTTT. This chain uses TRBV30 with TRBJ2-2; no reliable D call. CDR1 and CDR2 from the germline V gene are GTSNPN and SVGIG (reference sequence). The length of the CDR3 is 11 residues. Trimming removed 1 base at V and 6 bases at J, with 3 bases between. The full variable domain, completed using reference TRBV30 and TRBJ2-2, is SQTIHQWPATLVQPVGSPLSLECTVEGTSNPNLYWYRQAAGRGLQLLFYSVGIGQISSEVPQNLSASRPQDRQFILSSKKLLLSDSGFYLCAWSEPGELFFGEGSRLTVL.

The CDR3 nucleotides read TGTGCCAGCCAGGGGGCTAGGGAAAAACTGTTTTTT. This gives the protein CASQGAREKLFF. This chain uses TRBV28 with TRBJ1-4; 8 bases agree with TRBD1. Trimming at V came to 8 bases and at J to 8 bases, leaving 4 bases not matched to a gene. The CDR3 has 12 amino acids. Germline CDR1 reads MDHEN; CDR2 reads SYDVKM.

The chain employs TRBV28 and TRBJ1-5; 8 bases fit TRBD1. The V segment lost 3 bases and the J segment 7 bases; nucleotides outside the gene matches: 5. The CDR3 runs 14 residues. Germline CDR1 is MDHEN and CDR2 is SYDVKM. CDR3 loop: CASSFRQGHQPQHF. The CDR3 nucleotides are TGTGCCAGCAGTTTTCGACAGGGGCACCAGCCCCAGCATTTT.

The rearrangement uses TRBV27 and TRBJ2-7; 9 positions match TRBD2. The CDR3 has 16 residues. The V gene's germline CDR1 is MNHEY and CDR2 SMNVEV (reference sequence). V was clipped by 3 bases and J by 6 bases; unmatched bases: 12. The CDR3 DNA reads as TGTGCCAGCAGTTTTCAGGCGGGAGGGCTTCCTACCGAGCAGTACTTC. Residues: CASSFQAGGLPTEQYF.

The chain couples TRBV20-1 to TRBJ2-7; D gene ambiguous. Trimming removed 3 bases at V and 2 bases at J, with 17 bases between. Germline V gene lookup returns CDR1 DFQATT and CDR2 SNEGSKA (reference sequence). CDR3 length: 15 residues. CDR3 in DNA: TGCAGTGCTAGTCGGTTCGGAGACGTTACCTACGAGCAGTACTTC. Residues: CSASRFGDVTYEQYF.

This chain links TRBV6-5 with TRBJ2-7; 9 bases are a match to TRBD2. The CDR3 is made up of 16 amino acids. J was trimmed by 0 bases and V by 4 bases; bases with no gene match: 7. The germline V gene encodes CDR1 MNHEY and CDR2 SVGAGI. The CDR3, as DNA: TGTGCCAGCAGTTCCCTAAGCGGGAGGCTCTCCTACGAGCAGTACTTC. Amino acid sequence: CASSSLSGRLSYEQYF.

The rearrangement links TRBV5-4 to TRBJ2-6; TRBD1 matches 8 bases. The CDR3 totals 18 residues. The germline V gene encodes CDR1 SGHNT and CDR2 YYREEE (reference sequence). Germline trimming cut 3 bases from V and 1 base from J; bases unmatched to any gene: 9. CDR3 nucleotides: TGTGCCAGCAGCTCCCGGACAGGGCTATCTTCTGGGGCCAACGTCCTGACTTTC. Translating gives CASSSRTGLSSGANVLTF. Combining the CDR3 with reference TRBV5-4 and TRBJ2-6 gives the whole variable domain ETGVTQSPTHLIKTRGQQVTLRCSSQSGHNTVSWYQQALGQGPQFIFQYYREEENGRGNFPPRFSGLQFPNYSSELNVNALELDDSALYLCASSSRTGLSSGANVLTFGAGSRLTVL.

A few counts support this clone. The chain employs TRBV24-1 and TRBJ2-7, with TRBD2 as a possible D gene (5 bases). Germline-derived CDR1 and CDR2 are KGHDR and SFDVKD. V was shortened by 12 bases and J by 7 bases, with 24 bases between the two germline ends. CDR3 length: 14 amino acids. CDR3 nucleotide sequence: TGTGCCCCCCGGGGATTTGCGGCTCTTAGGGAGCAGTACTTC. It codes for CAPRGFAALREQYF.

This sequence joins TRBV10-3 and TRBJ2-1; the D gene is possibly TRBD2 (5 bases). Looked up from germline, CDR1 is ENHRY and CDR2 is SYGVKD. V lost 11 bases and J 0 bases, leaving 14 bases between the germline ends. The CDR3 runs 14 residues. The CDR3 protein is CAPFRDSSYNEQFF. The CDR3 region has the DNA TGTGCCCCCTTCCGGGATAGCTCCTACAATGAGCAGTTCTTC.